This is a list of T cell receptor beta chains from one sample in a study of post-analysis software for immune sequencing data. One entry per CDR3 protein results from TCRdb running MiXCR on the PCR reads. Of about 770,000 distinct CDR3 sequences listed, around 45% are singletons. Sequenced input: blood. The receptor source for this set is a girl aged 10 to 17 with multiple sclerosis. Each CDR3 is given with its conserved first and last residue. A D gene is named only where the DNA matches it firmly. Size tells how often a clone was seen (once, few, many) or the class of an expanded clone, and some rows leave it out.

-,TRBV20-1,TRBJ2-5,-,CSARDRDFEGEQYF,TGCAGTGCTAGAGATCGCGACTTCGAAGGAGAGCAGTACTTC
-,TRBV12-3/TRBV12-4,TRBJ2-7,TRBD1,CASSLAGTGGVHEQYF,TGTGCCAGCAGTTTAGCCGGGACAGGGGGTGTGCACGAGCAGTACTTC
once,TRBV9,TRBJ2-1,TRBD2,CASSVAGGPEFF,TGTGCCAGCAGCGTAGCGGGAGGGCCGGAGTTCTTC
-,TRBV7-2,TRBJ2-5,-,CASSSPRPRETQYF,TGTGCCAGCAGCTCCCCCCGGCCCAGGGAGACCCAGTACTTC
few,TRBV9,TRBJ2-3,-,CASSVASSTDTQYF,TGTGCCAGCAGCGTAGCTTCTAGCACTGATACGCAGTATTTT
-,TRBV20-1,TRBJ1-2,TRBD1,CSARGDRDSWSYGYTF,TGCAGTGCTAGAGGGGACAGGGATAGTTGGAGCTATGGCTACACCTTC
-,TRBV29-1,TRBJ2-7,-,CSVEDSAGSSYEQYF,TGCAGCGTTGAAGATTCGGCTGGAAGCTCCTACGAGCAGTACTTC
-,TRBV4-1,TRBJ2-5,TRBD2,CASSQDRLAGETQYF,TGCGCCAGCAGCCAAGATCGGCTAGCGGGAGAGACCCAGTACTTC
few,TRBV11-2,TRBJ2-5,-,CASSLGASGWRETQYF,TGTGCCAGCAGCTTAGGGGCCAGCGGGTGGCGGGAGACCCAGTACTTC
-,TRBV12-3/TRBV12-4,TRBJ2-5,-,CASTSTRDFLKETQYF,TGTGCCAGCACCTCCACCCGGGACTTCCTAAAAGAGACCCAGTACTTC
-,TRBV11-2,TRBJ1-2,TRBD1,CASSHTGDYGYTF,TGTGCCAGCAGCCATACAGGGGACTATGGCTACACCTTC
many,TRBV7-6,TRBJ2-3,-,CASSLGGVTDTQYF,TGTGCCAGCAGTTTAGGGGGGGTCACAGATACGCAGTATTTT
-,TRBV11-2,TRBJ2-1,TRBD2,CASSLGLAGTYNEQFF,TGTGCCAGCAGCTTGGGACTAGCGGGGACCTACAATGAGCAGTTCTTC
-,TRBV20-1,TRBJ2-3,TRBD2,CSARVSGRDSGTDTQYF,TGCAGTGCTAGAGTCAGCGGGAGGGATTCGGGCACAGATACGCAGTATTTT
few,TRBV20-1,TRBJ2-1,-,CSARDLRLYYNEQFF,TGCAGTGCTAGAGATTTGCGACTTTACTACAATGAGCAGTTCTTC
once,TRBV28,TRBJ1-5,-,CASSPAGSVYNQPQHF,TGTGCCAGCAGTCCCGCCGGGTCAGTCTACAATCAGCCCCAGCATTTT
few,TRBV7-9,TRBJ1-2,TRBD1,CASSFTGGNGYTF,TGTGCCAGCAGCTTTACAGGGGGTAATGGCTACACCTTC
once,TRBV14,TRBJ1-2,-,CASSQEDGNYGYTF,TGTGCCAGCAGCCAAGAAGACGGAAACTATGGCTACACCTTC
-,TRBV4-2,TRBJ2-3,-,CASSQGGIWSGGTDTQYF,TGTGCCAGCAGCCAAGGGGGCATTTGGAGCGGAGGCACAGATACGCAGTATTTT
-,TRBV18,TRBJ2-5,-,CASSTFKGEETQYF,TGCGCCAGCTCAACTTTCAAGGGGGAAGAGACCCAGTACTTC
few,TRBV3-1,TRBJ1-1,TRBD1,CASSRQQGTTEAFF,TGTGCCAGCAGCCGTCAACAGGGGACCACTGAAGCTTTCTTT
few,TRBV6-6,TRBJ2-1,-,CASSYDTSRGTYNEQFF,TGTGCCAGCAGTTACGATACGTCGAGGGGGACCTACAATGAGCAGTTCTTC
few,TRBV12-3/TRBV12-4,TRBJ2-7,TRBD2,CASSEGLAGIEQYF,TGTGCCAGCAGTGAGGGACTAGCGGGAATCGAGCAGTACTTC
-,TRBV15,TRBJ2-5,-,CATSSRRDGYQETQYF,TGTGCCACCAGCAGCCGGAGGGACGGATACCAAGAGACCCAGTACTTC
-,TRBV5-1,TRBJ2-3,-,CASSLGVSADTQYF,TGCGCCAGCAGCTTGGGGGTTTCCGCAGATACGCAGTATTTT
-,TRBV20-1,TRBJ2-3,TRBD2,CSALGSVWAGGFSTQYF,TGCAGTGCTCTAGGGAGTGTGTGGGCGGGAGGGTTTAGTACGCAGTATTTT
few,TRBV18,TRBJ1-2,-,CASSPQQPMDYGYTF,TGTGCCAGCTCACCACAGCAGCCTATGGACTATGGCTACACCTTC
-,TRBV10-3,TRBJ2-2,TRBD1,CAIRTTGEPFF,TGTGCCATCAGAACAACAGGGGAGCCGTTTTTT
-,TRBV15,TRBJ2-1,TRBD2,CATSRALAGVNEQFF,TGTGCCACCAGCAGAGCGCTAGCGGGAGTCAATGAGCAGTTCTTC
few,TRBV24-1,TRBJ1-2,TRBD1,CATSRGQGDGYTF,TGTGCCACCAGCCGGGGACAGGGAGACGGCTACACCTTC
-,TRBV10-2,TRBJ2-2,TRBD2,CASNSRGGTTGELFF,TGCGCCAGCAATTCTCGCGGGGGAACCACCGGGGAGCTGTTTTTT
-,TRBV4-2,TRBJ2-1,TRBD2,CASSQGNRLAGEEQFF,TGTGCCAGCAGCCAAGGAAACCGACTGGCGGGAGAAGAGCAGTTCTTC
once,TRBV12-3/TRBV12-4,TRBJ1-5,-,CASSLLGDQPQHF,TGTGCCAGCAGTTTATTGGGGGATCAGCCCCAGCATTTT
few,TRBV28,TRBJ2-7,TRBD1,CASSPRDRWSYEQYF,TGTGCCAGCAGTCCCCGGGACAGGTGGTCCTACGAGCAGTACTTC
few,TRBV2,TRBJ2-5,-,CASSVSQGSGETQYF,TGTGCCAGCAGCGTAAGCCAGGGGTCGGGAGAGACCCAGTACTTC
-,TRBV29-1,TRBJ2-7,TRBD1,CSVRGTGVAYEQYF,TGCAGCGTCCGCGGGACAGGGGTCGCCTACGAGCAGTACTTC
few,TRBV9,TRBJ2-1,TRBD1,CASSGDRGAYNEQFF,TGTGCCAGCAGCGGAGACAGGGGAGCATACAATGAGCAGTTCTTC
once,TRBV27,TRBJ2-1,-,CASSAGDSYNEQFF,TGTGCCAGCAGTGCCGGAGACTCCTACAATGAGCAGTTCTTC
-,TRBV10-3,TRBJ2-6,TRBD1,CAIRGDRRLTEANVLTF,TGTGCCATCAGAGGGGACAGGCGCCTGACTGAGGCCAACGTCCTGACTTTC
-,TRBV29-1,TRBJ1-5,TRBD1,CSVDPTGVENQPQHF,TGCAGCGTTGACCCGACAGGGGTCGAAAATCAGCCCCAGCATTTT
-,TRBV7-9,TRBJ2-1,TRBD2,CASSWSGGSGNEQFF,TGTGCCAGCAGCTGGTCCGGCGGGAGTGGTAATGAGCAGTTCTTC
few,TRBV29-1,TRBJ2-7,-,CSVVRKTTPPYEQYF,TGCAGCGTTGTGCGTAAGACAACGCCGCCCTACGAGCAGTACTTC